Presented here are 16 T cell receptor beta chains from one specimen sequenced in a study of T cell clones after liver transplantation. The data were produced by immunoSEQ multiplex PCR, yet TCRdb's version contains in-frame clones alone and is incomplete. The sample carries fewer than 65,000 clones, 70% to 90% recorded once. The sample in question was CD8+ T cells from blood, obtained 12 months after liver transplant. These receptors all stem from a human patient who received a liver transplant. The graft donor may have contributed some T cells.

The chain uses TRBV29-1 and TRBJ1-2; 8 positions match TRBD1. Trimming at V came to 3 bases and at J to 7 bases, leaving 4 bases not matched to a gene. The CDR3 length is 12 residues. CDR1 is SQVTM, CDR2 ANQGSEA, per germline. The CDR3 DNA is TGCAGCGTTGACACGACAGGGGCTGGCTACACCTTC. Translated, it gives CSVDTTGAGYTF.

This clone was found a few times. The rearrangement uses TRBV27 and TRBJ2-4; 8 nucleotides match TRBD2. Germline loops: CDR1 MNHEY, CDR2 SMNVEV (reference sequence). This CDR3 is built from 15 residues. Trimming took 5 bases from V and 7 from J; bases not matched to a gene: 10. In nucleotides, the CDR3 is TGTGCCAGCAGTCCGGGGACAACGGGGGGGAACATTCAGTACTTC. It encodes CASSPGTTGGNIQYF.

V and J are TRBV19 and TRBJ2-2; no clear D. CDR1 is LNHDA and CDR2 is SQIVND in the germline V gene (reference sequence). The CDR3 is 13 amino acids. The V and J ends lost 1 base and 6 bases respectively, with 6 bases between them. The CDR3 bases are TGTGCCAGTAGTATAGGGTTTCCCGGGGAGCTGTTTTTT. This translates into CASSIGFPGELFF. Together with reference TRBV19 and TRBJ2-2, the CDR3 gives the full variable domain: DGGITQSPKYLFRKEGQNVTLSCEQNLNHDAMYWYRQDPGQGLRLIYYSQIVNDFQKGDIAEGYSVSREKKESFPLTVTSAQKNPTAFYLCASSIGFPGELFFGEGSRLTVL.

This sequence joins TRBV27 and TRBJ2-1; D is possibly TRBD2 (6 bases). Germline assignment: CDR1 MNHEY and CDR2 SMNVEV (reference sequence). V dropped 3 bases and J dropped 4 bases, with 16 bases sitting between them. The CDR3 is 16 residues long. In DNA form, the CDR3 reads TGTGCCAGCAGTTTGGGAGCGAGGGGAGGTTACAATGAGCAGTTCTTC. Its translation: CASSLGARGGYNEQFF.

The table lists this clone with a few counts. This chain connects TRBV6-5 to TRBJ1-2; 7 bases map to TRBD1. Looked up from germline, CDR1 is MNHEY and CDR2 is SVGAGI. The CDR3 runs 14 residues. With V trimmed by 2 bases and J by 4 bases, 4 bases remained unmatched. The CDR3 nucleotides are TGTGCCAGCAGTTACCCGGGACAGCCCTATGGCTACACCTTC. Translating it yields CASSYPGQPYGYTF.

The chain employs TRBV5-1 and TRBJ2-7; D may be TRBD2 (6 bases). The CDR3 contains 15 residues. V was shortened by 4 bases and J by 4 bases, with 18 bases between the two germline ends. From germline, CDR1 is SGHRS and CDR2 YFSETQ. The CDR3 spells CASSPLGGTFYEQYF. The CDR3 DNA reads TGCGCCAGCAGCCCCCTGGGCGGGACGTTTTACGAGCAGTACTTC.

The rearrangement joins TRBV2 to TRBJ2-4; D is perhaps TRBD1 or TRBD2 (6 bases each). Germline V CDR1 and CDR2: SNHLY, FYNNEI. Trimming pared 7 bases from V and 0 bases from J, leaving 13 bases between. The CDR3 contains 15 residues. The CDR3 is CASKWRGEAKNIQYF. The CDR3 region has the DNA TGTGCCAGCAAGTGGAGGGGGGAAGCCAAAAACATTCAGTACTTC.

This clone has a handful of counts. In nucleotides, the CDR3 is TGTGCCAGCAGCTTAACACGGAACACTGAAGCTTTCTTT. It is translated as CASSLTRNTEAFF. The J gene is TRBJ1-1, the V gene TRBV11-3; no reliable D call. The CDR3 has 13 amino acids. Deletions cut 2 bases from V and 1 base from J, with 5 bases between. Germline V gene sequence: CDR1 SGHNT, CDR2 YENEEA.

This chain links TRBV7-6 with TRBJ2-7, with D tentatively TRBD2 (6 bases). Trimming removed 7 bases from V and 12 bases from J, with 13 bases in between. This CDR3 comprises 10 residues. Germline V gene sequence: CDR1 SGHVS, CDR2 FNYEAQ. CDR3 sequence reads: CASNPRGPYF. In nucleotides, the CDR3 is TGTGCCAGCAACCCGCGGGGACCGTACTTC.

This clone was seen just once. The chain combines TRBV19 with TRBJ2-5, with D perhaps matching TRBD1 (6 bases). The germline V gene encodes CDR1 LNHDA and CDR2 SQIVND (reference sequence). V lost 5 bases to trimming and J lost 5 bases, with 9 bases between them. The CDR3 loop spans 12 amino acids. The CDR3 is CASSQGIETQYF. The CDR3 DNA sequence: TGTGCCAGTAGTCAGGGGATCGAGACCCAGTACTTC.

CDR3 residues: CASSVAGGRAENEQFF. The CDR3 coding sequence is TGTGCCAGCAGCGTAGCTGGGGGGAGGGCCGAGAATGAGCAGTTCTTC. V gene TRBV9 combines with J gene TRBJ2-1; TRBD2 agrees at 7 bases. Germline values: CDR1 SGDLS, CDR2 YYNGEE. This CDR3 spans 16 amino acids. The V and J ends lost 0 bases and 7 bases, in that order; junction bases with no gene match: 10.

The chain carries TRBV13 and TRBJ2-1, with 10 nucleotides matching TRBD2. Germline V gene data show CDR1 as PRHDT and CDR2 as FYEKMQ (reference sequence). With 3 bases clipped from V and 8 bases from J, the junction kept 13 bases outside the gene matches. The CDR3 has 17 residues. Here the CDR3 DNA reads TGTGCCAGCAGCTTGGGGCTAGCGGGAGAGCCGAGCGATGAGCAGTTCTTC. Translating gives CASSLGLAGEPSDEQFF.

This chain uses TRBV28 with TRBJ2-7; 8 bases are shared with TRBD2. Germline V gene data show CDR1 as MDHEN and CDR2 as SYDVKM. J gave up 6 bases and V 2 bases, and 6 bases lay outside the gene matches. The CDR3 is 14 amino acids. The CDR3 DNA follows: TGTGCCAGCAGTTTACGACCCGGGAGGGTCGAGCAGTACTTC. Amino acid sequence: CASSLRPGRVEQYF. Full variable domain (remainder filled in from reference TRBV28 and TRBJ2-7): DVKVTQSSRYLVKRTGEKVFLECVQDMDHENMFWYRQDPGLGLRLIYFSYDVKMKEKGDIPEGYSVSREKKERFSLILESASTNQTSMYLCASSLRPGRVEQYFGPGTRLTVT.

This clone was found once. The genes are TRBV28 and TRBJ2-1; 8 positions match TRBD2. There are 16 residues in the CDR3. CDR1 is MDHEN and CDR2 is SYDVKM in the germline V gene. The ends lost 0 bases at V and 5 bases at J; junction bases unmatched: 6. The CDR3 region has the DNA TGTGCCAGCAGTTTATGGGGAGATAGCGGGAACAATGAGCAGTTCTTC. It specifies CASSLWGDSGNNEQFF.

This chain links TRBV5-6 with TRBJ2-2, with TRBD2 matching 14 bases. The V and J ends lost 5 bases and 5 bases, in that order; junction bases with no gene match: 8. The CDR3 is 17 amino acids. Germline V gives CDR1 SGHDT, CDR2 YYEEEE. DNA of the CDR3: TGTGCCAGCAGATGGGGACTAGCGGGAGAAAGGACCGGGGAGCTGTTTTTT. It yields the protein CASRWGLAGERTGELFF.

The chain has TRBV29-1 and TRBJ1-1, with D possibly matching TRBD1 (5 bases). Germline V CDR1 and CDR2: SQVTM, ANQGSEA. Trimming left V 4 bases short and J 6 bases short, with 12 bases between. The CDR3 is made up of 12 amino acids. CDR3 sequence (DNA): TGCAGCGTTGGGGGGGGAGTGGCTGAAGCTTTCTTT. The encoded protein is CSVGGGVAEAFF.